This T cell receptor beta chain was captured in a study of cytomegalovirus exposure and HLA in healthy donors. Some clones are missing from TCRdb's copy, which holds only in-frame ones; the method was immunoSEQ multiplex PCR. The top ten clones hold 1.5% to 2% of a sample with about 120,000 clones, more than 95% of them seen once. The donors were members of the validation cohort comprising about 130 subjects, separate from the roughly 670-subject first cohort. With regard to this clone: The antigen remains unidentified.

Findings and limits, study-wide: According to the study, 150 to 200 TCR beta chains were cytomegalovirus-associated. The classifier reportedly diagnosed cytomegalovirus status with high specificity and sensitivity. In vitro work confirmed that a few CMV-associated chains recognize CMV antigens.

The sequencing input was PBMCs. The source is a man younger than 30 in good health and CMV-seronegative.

CDR3 coding DNA: TGCAGCGTTGCCCGGGGGGGATGGCTCGGTGAGCAGTTCTTC. Residues: CSVARGGWLGEQFF. The chain uses TRBV29-1 and TRBJ2-1, with 8 bases matching TRBD2. The V gene's germline CDR1 is SQVTM and CDR2 ANQGSEA. The CDR3 spans 14 residues. J was trimmed by 9 bases and V by 4 bases; bases with no gene match: 11.